These 24 T cell receptor beta chains were all obtained from the same sample, sequenced in a study of beta chain features in type 1 diabetes (dated by TCRdb to 2017 to 2018). The library was built by means of the immunoSEQ multiplex PCR assay. The High Capacity cDNA Reverse Transcription Kit was used to reverse transcribe all of the isolated RNA, meaning that expressed TCRB transcripts were what got sequenced. What TCRdb holds here is the immuneACCESS table cut down to in-frame rearrangements. Part of the clones is not present; checked against another copy, under half of the missing clones reflect an unresolved V gene, and the others are unexplained. The table for this sample lists about 620,000 clones; around 15% of them were counted only once. The ten largest clones capture around 0.1% of the sample. Sequenced: naive CD4+ T cells from blood. The cell subset or site label of this sample denotes: true naive CD4+ T cells. The origin of the receptors is a man between 18 and 35 years old in good health.

Only a few counts were recorded for this clone. The J gene is TRBJ1-2, the V gene TRBV28, with 7 positions matching TRBD1. With 8 bases clipped from V and 4 bases from J, the junction kept 13 bases outside the gene matches. CDR3 length: 15 amino acids. In germline, CDR1 is MDHEN, CDR2 SYDVKM. CDR3 sequence reads: CASGETGAQGYGYTF. CDR3 coding DNA: TGTGCCAGCGGTGAAACAGGGGCCCAAGGCTATGGCTACACCTTC.

In its sample, this clone was seen a few times. The rearrangement uses TRBV7-3 and TRBJ1-1; no firm D call. The CDR3 totals 14 residues. Trimming stripped 0 bases from V and 1 base from J, with 6 bases between. Germline V lookup: CDR1 SGHTA, CDR2 FQGTGA. The CDR3 DNA reads as TGTGCCAGCAGCTTAACAGGGCGGAACACTGAAGCTTTCTTT. Its translation: CASSLTGRNTEAFF.

This clone was observed a few times. For the CDR3, the DNA is TGCAGTGCAAGGGACAGCGAAAAACTGTTTTTT. Its protein is CSARDSEKLFF. The chain couples TRBV20-1 to TRBJ1-4; 7 bases match TRBD1. The CDR3 length is 11 residues. CDR1 DFQATT and CDR2 SNEGSKA come from the germline V gene (reference sequence). J was trimmed by 8 bases and V by 6 bases; bases with no gene match: 3.

The chain has TRBV9 and TRBJ2-3; weak D call: TRBD2 (6 bases). The ends were cut back, 0 bases at V and 0 bases at J, with 14 bases in the middle. Germline-derived CDR1 and CDR2 are SGDLS and YYNGEE. CDR3 size: 17 residues. Here the CDR3 reads CASSVARGGTSTDTQYF. The CDR3 DNA reads TGTGCCAGCAGCGTAGCTAGGGGCGGGACTAGCACAGATACGCAGTATTTT.

About this clone: The identical CDR3 is also encoded by other nucleotide sequences in the sample. The V gene is TRBV19, the J gene TRBJ2-7; D not resolved. There are 13 residues in the CDR3. Germline V gene sequence: CDR1 LNHDA, CDR2 SQIVND (reference sequence). Trimming took 2 bases from V and 4 from J, leaving 9 bases between them. The CDR3 DNA reads TGTGCCAGTAGTATAACGCCAGATTACGAGCAGTACTTC. It yields the protein CASSITPDYEQYF.

This clone was recorded once. The V call is TRBV6-6, the J call TRBJ2-3, with 7 bases identical to TRBD1. The CDR3 loop spans 15 amino acids. J was trimmed by 2 bases and V by 2 bases; bases with no gene match: 4. Germline CDR1 MNHNY, CDR2 SVGAGI (reference sequence). The CDR3, as DNA: TGTGCCAGCAGTTACAAAAGGGGGCCCACAGATACGCAGTATTTT. It yields the protein CASSYKRGPTDTQYF.

The chain has TRBV11-2 and TRBJ2-1; a possible D gene is TRBD1 (5 bases). Germline V gives CDR1 SGHAT, CDR2 FQNNGV. V lost 4 bases and J 3 bases, leaving 10 bases between the germline ends. The CDR3 is 14 amino acids. The CDR3 here is CASSSSRGYNEQFF. The CDR3 nucleotides read TGTGCCAGCAGCTCATCTAGGGGCTACAATGAGCAGTTCTTC.

A few counts support this clone. CDR3 sequence: CASSPGDSSNTEAFF. The CDR3 region has the DNA TGCGCCAGCAGCCCGGGGGACAGTAGTAACACTGAAGCTTTCTTT. J is TRBJ1-1 and V is TRBV5-1, with 7 bases fitting TRBD1. Losses at the gene ends were 4 bases for V and 2 bases for J; bases not matched to a gene: 8. The V gene's germline CDR1 is SGHRS and CDR2 YFSETQ. The CDR3 has 15 amino acids.

This sequence joins TRBV29-1 and TRBJ2-7; D gene uncertain. V lost 0 bases and J 4 bases, leaving 16 bases between the germline ends. CDR3 length equals 15 residues. CDR1 and CDR2 from the germline V gene are SQVTM and ANQGSEA. As DNA, the CDR3 is TGCAGCGTTGAAGACCGCCGGGCCAGCAGGTACGAGCAGTACTTC. The encoded protein is CSVEDRRASRYEQYF.

The gene calls are TRBV14 and TRBJ2-7; D is unresolved. Germline V gives CDR1 SGHDN, CDR2 FVKESK. The CDR3 runs 13 residues. V shed 3 bases and J shed 3 bases, with 9 bases lying between them. CDR3 coding DNA: TGTGCCAGCAGCCAGAATGAAGTCTACGAGCAGTACTTC. This sequence encodes CASSQNEVYEQYF.

The J gene is TRBJ1-1, the V gene TRBV18; TRBD1 aligns across 8 bases. The length of the CDR3 is 15 residues. Germline CDR1 KGHSH, CDR2 LQKENI. With V trimmed by 4 bases and J by 8 bases, 12 bases remained unmatched. This CDR3 is CASSRDLTGVAEAFF. The CDR3 DNA is TGTGCCAGCTCACGAGACCTGACAGGGGTCGCCGAAGCTTTCTTT.

This clone was picked up many times. The rearrangement joins TRBV7-9 to TRBJ2-1; D remains unclear. The germline gives CDR1 SEHNR, CDR2 FQNEAQ (reference sequence). CDR3 length: 12 amino acids. Trimming shortened V by 5 bases and J by 5 bases, and 7 bases separated the two germline ends. The chain's CDR3 is CASSLANNEQFF. DNA of the CDR3: TGTGCCAGCAGCCTCGCAAACAATGAGCAGTTCTTC.

This clone occurred a few times. V is TRBV27 and J is TRBJ2-5, with TRBD2 matching 14 bases. The germline V gene encodes CDR1 MNHEY and CDR2 SMNVEV (reference sequence). This CDR3 contains 17 residues. With 6 bases clipped from V and 0 bases from J, the junction kept 6 bases outside the gene matches. The CDR3 loop is CASSRGLAGGNQETQYF. In DNA, the CDR3 is TGTGCCAGCAGCCGCGGACTAGCGGGAGGTAACCAAGAGACCCAGTACTTC.

J is TRBJ2-7 and V is TRBV4-2; maybe TRBD2 (6 bases). The germline V gene encodes CDR1 LGHNA and CDR2 YNFKEQ. CDR3 size: 12 residues. V was cut by 0 bases and J by 13 bases, with 13 bases left in between. The CDR3 loop is CASSQDRRGAYF. The CDR3 DNA sequence: TGTGCCAGCAGCCAAGATAGGCGCGGGGCCTACTTC.

V gene TRBV11-3 combines with J gene TRBJ2-7, with 13 bases matching TRBD2. V shed 5 bases, J shed 0 bases, and the junction held 4 bases outside the gene matches. The CDR3 totals 16 residues. Germline CDR1 SGHNT, CDR2 YENEEA. CDR3 in amino acids: CASSATSGGASYEQYF. The CDR3 DNA sequence: TGTGCCAGCAGCGCCACTAGCGGGGGGGCCTCCTACGAGCAGTACTTC. Full variable domain (remainder filled in from reference TRBV11-3 and TRBJ2-7): EAGVVQSPRYKIIEKKQPVAFWCNPISGHNTLYWYLQNLGQGPELLIRYENEEAVDDSQLPKDRFSAERLKGVDSTLKIQPAELGDSAVYLCASSATSGGASYEQYFGPGTRLTVT.

This clone was counted a few times. V usage is TRBV7-2 and J usage is TRBJ1-1; 7 bases map to TRBD1. V shed 6 bases and J 0 bases; nucleotides not matched to a gene: 7. This CDR3 has 15 residues. Germline CDR1 is SGHTA and CDR2 is FQGNSA. The CDR3 here is CASRSPGQLNTEAFF. CDR3 nucleotides: TGTGCCAGCAGATCCCCGGGACAGTTGAACACTGAAGCTTTCTTT. Complete variable domain (other parts from reference TRBV7-2 and TRBJ1-1): GAGVSQSPSNKVTEKGKDVELRCDPISGHTALYWYRQSLGQGLEFLIYFQGNSAPDKSGLPSDRFSAERTGGSVSTLTIQRTQQEDSAVYLCASRSPGQLNTEAFFGQGTRLTVV.

The chain uses TRBV4-3 and TRBJ2-3; no definite D call. From germline, CDR1 is LGHNA and CDR2 YSLEER. V was pared by 0 bases and J by 9 bases, with 7 bases between. The CDR3 is 12 residues long. The DNA of the CDR3 is TGCGCCAGCAGCCAAGAATGGCAGACGCAGTATTTT. Residues: CASSQEWQTQYF.

This clone turned up a few times. The V call is TRBV6-5, the J call TRBJ2-2, with 7 bases identical to TRBD2. The CDR3 loop spans 15 amino acids. The trim removed 0 bases at V and 4 bases at J, leaving 2 bases unmatched. The germline V gene has CDR1 MNHEY and CDR2 SVGAGI. This CDR3 is CASSYSGTTTGELFF. The CDR3 region has the DNA TGTGCCAGCAGTTACTCCGGGACTACCACCGGGGAGCTGTTTTTT.

CDR3 residues: CASSPQGRLYEQYF. CDR3 coding DNA: TGTGCCAGTAGTCCCCAGGGGCGCCTCTACGAGCAGTACTTC. V and J are TRBV19 and TRBJ2-7; possible D gene TRBD1, 6 bases. The V end was cut by 5 bases, the J end by 3 bases, with 14 bases between. Germline V CDR1 and CDR2: LNHDA, SQIVND (reference sequence). There are 14 residues in the CDR3.

The chain employs TRBV28 and TRBJ2-1; 7 bases agree with TRBD1. The CDR3 totals 18 residues. Germline values: CDR1 MDHEN, CDR2 SYDVKM. V lost 3 bases, J lost 15 bases, and 26 bases stayed unmatched. The CDR3 here is CASSLGRHRGILLKLPFF. CDR3 bases: TGTGCCAGCAGTTTGGGGCGACACAGGGGAATCCTGCTTAAATTGCCGTTCTTC.

The chain combines TRBV9 with TRBJ2-1; 8 bases align to TRBD2. Trimming at V came to 0 bases and at J to 2 bases, leaving 10 bases not matched to a gene. This CDR3 has 18 residues. Germline V lookup: CDR1 SGDLS, CDR2 YYNGEE. This CDR3 is CASSVDPRGGRPYNEQFF. The DNA for the CDR3 is TGTGCCAGCAGCGTAGACCCCCGGGGCGGGAGGCCCTACAATGAGCAGTTCTTC.

This clone was counted between two and nine times. The chain recombines TRBV5-1 with TRBJ1-3; D gene unclear. Germline CDR1 SGHRS, CDR2 YFSETQ. The germline V and J ends were trimmed by 2 bases and 0 bases, with 9 bases remaining between them. The CDR3 is made up of 15 amino acids. Written as DNA, the CDR3 is TGCGCCAGCAGCTTATCCGGAGACTCTGGAAACACCATATATTTT. This sequence encodes CASSLSGDSGNTIYF.

This clone occurred a few times. This chain connects TRBV7-2 to TRBJ2-1; 12 bases map to TRBD2. Per germline, CDR1 SGHTA and CDR2 FQGNSA. The V gene end was trimmed by 2 bases and the J gene end by 5 bases; junction bases not matched to a gene: 1. The CDR3 extends over 15 amino acids. In nucleotides, the CDR3 is TGTGCCAGCAGCTTACTAGCGGGGGGGCACAATGAGCAGTTCTTC. This codes for CASSLLAGGHNEQFF.

This chain joins TRBV7-2 and TRBJ2-3, with D unresolved. The CDR3 is made up of 15 amino acids. The V end was cut by 2 bases, the J end by 0 bases, with 9 bases between. From germline, CDR1 is SGHTA and CDR2 FQGNSA. CDR3 nucleotides: TGTGCCAGCAGCTTACTCATCCCTAGCACAGATACGCAGTATTTT. Translation gives CASSLLIPSTDTQYF. The full variable domain, its missing parts supplied by reference TRBV7-2 and TRBJ2-3, is GAGVSQSPSNKVTEKGKDVELRCDPISGHTALYWYRQSLGQGLEFLIYFQGNSAPDKSGLPSDRFSAERTGGSVSTLTIQRTQQEDSAVYLCASSLLIPSTDTQYFGPGTRLTVL.